This note documents a single TCR beta chain sequence. The antigen remains unidentified. Here immunoSEQ multiplex PCR was the method, and the copy in TCRdb shows in-frame clones only, minus some. The sample includes about 100,000 clones, 87% of them seen just once. The data stem from a study of T cell responses to AZD1222 COVID-19 vaccine. Overall study findings and caveats: Only a handful of AZD1222 recipients were seropositive at baseline. Donor demographics were predominantly white British with a female majority; clonal diversity may be underestimated. Along spike, vaccine-associated CD4 TCRs were found throughout, with dominance at 160-218 and 743-854.

Trimming took off 3 bases at V and 4 bases at J, with 16 bases between the two ends. Germline values: CDR1 LGHNA, CDR2 YNFKEQ. The CDR3 is made up of 16 amino acids. This sample comprised peripheral blood, obtained on day 0 of AZD1222 vaccination. This rearrangement joins TRBV4-2 to TRBJ1-3; possible D gene TRBD1, 5 bases. The receptor was isolated from an adult in good health. The chain's CDR3 is CASSHERTSPGNTIYF. The CDR3 coding sequence is TGTGCCAGCAGCCACGAAAGGACATCCCCAGGAAACACCATATATTTT.